Following are 20 T cell receptor beta chains from one sample sequenced in a study of post-analysis software for immune sequencing data. Study-wide points: About 5 TRBV segments (TRBV5-6, TRBV5-1 and TRBV20-1 among them) occurred more frequently in patients than in controls.

Libraries were made from TCR beta cDNA, and they carried unique molecular identifiers. Each CDR3 protein gets one entry after TCRdb re-called the PCR reads with MiXCR. This sample has roughly 540,000 distinct CDR3 sequences; around 36% occur once, and the top ten carry 5% to 6%. Which antigens these TCRs recognize remains unknown. The specimen sequenced was blood. These receptors came from a girl aged 2 to 17 with multiple sclerosis.

This clonotype was recorded at least ten times. The V and J genes are TRBV6-1 and TRBJ2-2, with a weak D call TRBD2 (5 bases). Trimming left V 5 bases short and J 6 bases short, with 16 bases between. There are 15 residues in the CDR3. Germline V lookup: CDR1 MNHNS, CDR2 SASEGT. The CDR3 DNA reads as TGTGCCAGCAGTCTGCGTAGGGCCGGGGCCGGGGAGCTGTTTTTT. Encoded protein: CASSLRRAGAGELFF.

This clonotype was seen a handful of times. One end of the junction varies from germline; a read error may be responsible. V gene TRBV5-1 combines with J gene TRBJ2-3; no clear D. CDR1 is SGHRS, CDR2 YFSETQ, per germline. CDR3 size: 14 residues. The CDR3 DNA reads as TGTGCCAGCAGCTTAGACGGTAGCACAGATACGCAGTATTTT. Protein: CASSLDGSTDTQYF.

This clonotype occurred once. One junction end does not reproduce the germline sequence, and a read error may be involved. The rearrangement uses TRBV18 and TRBJ2-1, with 8 bases fitting TRBD1. The CDR3 consists of 14 residues. Per the germline V gene, CDR1 is KGHSH and CDR2 is LQKENI. For the CDR3, the DNA is TGTACCAGCTCACCACATTCGACAGGGGATGGGCAGTTCTTC. This encodes CTSSPHSTGDGQFF.

This clonotype turned up a few times. The chain is built from TRBV3-1 and TRBJ2-4, with a tentative D call TRBD1 (6 bases). This CDR3 has 16 amino acids. Trimming removed 6 bases at V and 1 base at J, with 16 bases between. Germline CDR1 reads LGHDT; CDR2 reads YNNKEL (reference sequence). CDR3 nucleotides: TGTGCCAGCAGTCCCGGGACACCGGAGGCCAAAAACATTCAGTACTTC. The encoded protein is CASSPGTPEAKNIQYF.

As for this clonotype: A junction boundary mismatches the germline segment, possibly from a read error. The V gene is TRBV7-7, the J gene TRBJ2-5; 7 positions agree with TRBD1. From germline, CDR1 is SSHAT and CDR2 FNYEAQ (reference sequence). This CDR3 comprises 12 residues. The CDR3 here is CASSSRTGQQYF. The CDR3 DNA reads TGTGCTAGCAGCTCGCGGACAGGCCAGCAGTACTTC.

This chain joins TRBV5-1 and TRBJ1-1; perhaps TRBD1 as D (5 bases). The germline gives CDR1 SGHRS, CDR2 YFSETQ. Trimming shortened V by 7 bases and J by 3 bases, and 16 bases separated the two germline ends. The CDR3 contains 14 residues. The CDR3 DNA sequence: TGCGCCAGCCTTCTTTCCCCGACAGACACTGAAGCTTTCTTT. This translates into CASLLSPTDTEAFF.

This clonotype was observed a handful of times. This chain uses TRBV20-1 with TRBJ2-7; no reliable D call. The CDR3 runs to 13 residues. The V end lost 0 bases, the J end lost 5 bases, and 11 bases lay between the germline ends. Germline CDR1 is DFQATT and CDR2 is SNEGSKA (reference sequence). CDR3 region: CSARDRANNEQYF. As DNA, the CDR3 is TGCAGTGCTAGAGATAGGGCCAATAACGAGCAGTACTTC.

This clonotype was seen only a few times. The chain joins TRBV12-3 or TRBV12-4 to TRBJ2-3; possible D gene TRBD2, 7 bases. V was shortened by 8 bases and J by 4 bases, with 10 bases between the two germline ends. The CDR3 runs to 12 residues. For the CDR3, the DNA is TGTGCCAGCGGGGGGGCCTCAGATACGCAGTATTTT. Translation gives CASGGASDTQYF.

This clonotype was counted only a few times. The gene calls are TRBV5-1 and TRBJ1-2; D possibly corresponds to TRBD1 (5 bases). Trimming pared 0 bases from V and 3 bases from J, leaving 12 bases between. The CDR3 contains 15 residues. The germline V gene has CDR1 SGHRS and CDR2 YFSETQ. CDR3 amino acids: CASSLGGEDYYGYTF. CDR3 nucleotides: TGCGCCAGCAGCTTGGGAGGGGAGGATTACTATGGCTACACCTTC.

This chain links TRBV7-9 with TRBJ2-3, with D unresolved. Looked up from germline, CDR1 is SEHNR and CDR2 is FQNEAQ (reference sequence). The CDR3 covers 14 residues. Trimming took off 1 base at V and 6 bases at J, with 11 bases between the two ends. Here the CDR3 reads CASSLGVGPDTQYF. The CDR3 bases are TGTGCCAGCAGCTTAGGAGTAGGTCCTGATACGCAGTATTTT.

This clonotype was seen only a few times. The rearrangement uses TRBV13 and TRBJ2-3; 7 bases map to TRBD2. V dropped 7 bases and J dropped 4; count of bases not matched to a gene: 11. Germline V gene data show CDR1 as PRHDT and CDR2 as FYEKMQ (reference sequence). CDR3 length: 15 amino acids. CDR3 region: CASTRASGSSDTQYF. CDR3 bases: TGTGCCAGCACGCGAGCTAGCGGTAGCTCAGATACGCAGTATTTT.

The chain uses TRBV7-2 and TRBJ2-2; D gene uncertain. V was cut by 6 bases and J by 1 base, with 18 bases left in between. The CDR3 contains 17 residues. The germline V gene encodes CDR1 SGHTA and CDR2 FQGNSA. CDR3 in amino acids: CASSHGVSTGNTGELFF. CDR3 bases: TGTGCCAGCAGTCACGGAGTCAGTACTGGGAACACCGGGGAGCTGTTTTTT.

This clonotype was seen a handful of times. One junction end disagrees with the germline gene, perhaps due to a read error. The rearrangement joins TRBV5-1 to TRBJ2-5, with no clear D. The germline V gene encodes CDR1 SGHRS and CDR2 YFSETQ. CDR3 length: 12 amino acids. As DNA, the CDR3 is TGCGTCAGCAGCGCGGCCCCGGAGACCCAGTACTTC. This gives the protein CVSSAAPETQYF.

At least ten counts were recorded for this clonotype. The chain carries TRBV4-1 and TRBJ2-7; 12 positions agree with TRBD2. Germline V CDR1 and CDR2: MGHRA, YSYEKL. Trimming took 3 bases from V and 4 from J; bases not matched to a gene: 4. The CDR3 loop spans 15 amino acids. The CDR3 DNA is TGCGCCAGCAGCCACCCTAGCGGGGGGGTTTACGAGCAGTACTTC. It specifies CASSHPSGGVYEQYF.

CDR3 sequence (DNA): TGTGCCAGCAGTTACTCTTCCGGGTCGAGCTCCTATAATTCACCCCTCCACTTT. Protein: CASSYSSGSSSYNSPLHF. V gene TRBV6-5 combines with J gene TRBJ1-6; D is unresolved. Per germline, CDR1 MNHEY and CDR2 SVGAGI. Trimming stripped 0 bases from V and 0 bases from J, with 12 bases between. CDR3 length: 18 amino acids.

This clonotype was detected a few times. The chain is built from TRBV29-1 and TRBJ1-5, with TRBD1 matching 7 bases. The CDR3 spans 14 residues. V shed 7 bases and J 1 base; nucleotides not matched to a gene: 7. CDR1 and CDR2 from the germline V gene are SQVTM and ANQGSEA. CDR3 nucleotides: TGCAGCGCCTTCCTGACAGGGAGCAATCAGCCCCAGCATTTT. Encoded protein: CSAFLTGSNQPQHF.

This chain connects TRBV5-1 to TRBJ1-1; 7 nucleotides align to TRBD1. The germline CDR1 and CDR2 sequences are SGHRS and YFSETQ. The CDR3 is 14 residues long. V dropped 4 bases and J dropped 2; count of bases not matched to a gene: 5. The DNA for the CDR3 is TGCGCCAGCAGCCTCCGGGACAGCAACACTGAAGCTTTCTTT. Its translation is CASSLRDSNTEAFF.

With respect to this clonotype: The junction does not match germline at one end; this may be a read error. V and J are TRBV4-1 and TRBJ2-5; tentative D call: TRBD1 (6 bases). The V gene's germline CDR1 is MGHRA and CDR2 YSYEKL. The CDR3 has 17 residues. The chain's CDR3 is CASSQRPETGNQETQYF. As DNA, the CDR3 is TGTGCCAGCAGCCAAAGACCAGAAACAGGGAACCAAGAGACCCAGTACTTC.

This clonotype was seen more than once but under ten times. The chain couples TRBV6-2 or TRBV6-3 to TRBJ2-7, with 7 bases that match TRBD1. Germline CDR1 MNHEY, CDR2 SVGEGT. This CDR3 has 14 residues. Losses at the gene ends were 6 bases for V and 3 bases for J; bases not matched to a gene: 8. CDR3 loop: CASRNEDRYYEQYF. The CDR3 nucleotides read TGTGCCAGCAGGAACGAGGACAGGTACTACGAGCAGTACTTC.

V gene TRBV12-3 or TRBV12-4 combines with J gene TRBJ1-2, with unresolved D. The length of the CDR3 is 15 residues. V gave up 2 bases and J gave up 4 bases, with 14 bases separating them. CDR3 sequence: CASSLSGRLIYGYTF. The CDR3 region has the DNA TGTGCCAGCAGTTTATCGGGCCGCCTTATCTATGGCTACACCTTC.